This record looks at one T cell receptor beta chain sequence and its context. The CDR3 carries no conserved terminal phenylalanine or tryptophan, so it likely arises from a read error. The data belong to a study of glioma-infiltrating T cells. Germline CDR1 MNHNS, CDR2 SASEGT. This CDR3 has 14 residues. Amplification of TCR alpha and beta CDR3 regions from RNA used iRepertoire nested multiplex PCR. MiXCR was run by TCRdb on the multiplex PCR reads, yielding one entry per CDR3 protein. This table holds about 180,000 distinct CDR3 sequences, roughly two fifths found once. The receptor was isolated from a human donor with low-grade glioma or glioblastoma, undergoing nonglioma brain surgery, or in good health (not recorded which). The sequenced sample was glioma tissue, nonneoplastic brain tissue, or PBMCs (not recorded which). The chain is built from TRBV6-1 and TRBJ1-1, with no clear D. The CDR3 spells CASSEAQANTEAFS. DNA of the CDR3: TGTGCGAGCAGTGAAGCGCAAGCTAACACTGAAGCTTTCTCT.